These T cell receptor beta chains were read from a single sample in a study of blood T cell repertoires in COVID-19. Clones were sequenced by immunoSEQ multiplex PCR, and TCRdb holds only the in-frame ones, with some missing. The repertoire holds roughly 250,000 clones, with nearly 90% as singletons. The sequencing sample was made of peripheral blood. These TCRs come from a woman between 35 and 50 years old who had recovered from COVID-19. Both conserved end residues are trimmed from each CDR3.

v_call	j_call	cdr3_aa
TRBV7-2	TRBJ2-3	ASTQIRGQGTDTQY
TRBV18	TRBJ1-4	ASSIHRATNEKLF
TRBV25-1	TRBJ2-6	ASSEWRRGSGANVLT
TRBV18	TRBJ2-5	ASSRLTPQETQY
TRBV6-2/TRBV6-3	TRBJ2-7	ASSLQGNSYEQY
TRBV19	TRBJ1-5	ASSTNEQVFREPQH
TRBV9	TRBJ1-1	ASSVYDGQGLNTEAF
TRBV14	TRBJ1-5	ASSHQWTGQGGQPQH
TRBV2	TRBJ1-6	ASSVTGVLISPLH
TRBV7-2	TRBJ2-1	ASSRPRRASLNEQF
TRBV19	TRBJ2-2	ASSTRGRGTGELF
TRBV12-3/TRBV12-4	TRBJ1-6	ASSADNSPLH
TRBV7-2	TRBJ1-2	ASSSRDSYGYT
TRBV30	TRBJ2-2	AWLRRQGDTGELF
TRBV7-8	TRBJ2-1	ASSLAWGTGLGVGQF
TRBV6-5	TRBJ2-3	ASSLNRGTDTQY
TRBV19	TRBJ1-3	ASIRPGIRYTIY
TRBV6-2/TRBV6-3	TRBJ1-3	ASSSPGSGSGNTIY
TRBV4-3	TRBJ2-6	ASSQSNRAGANVLT
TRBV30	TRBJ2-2	AWRIIALTGELF
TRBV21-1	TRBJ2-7	ASPPQGVYEQY
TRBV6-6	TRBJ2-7	ASSPSTQGQIIYEQY
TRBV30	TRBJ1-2	AWSQQGSYGYT
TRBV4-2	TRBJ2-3	ASSHRDTQY
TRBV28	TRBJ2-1	ASTSVYNEQF
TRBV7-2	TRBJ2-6	ASSYRVGVRGANVLT
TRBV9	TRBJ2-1	ASSVGLRAYNEQF
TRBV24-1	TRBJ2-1	ASGGPSYNEQF
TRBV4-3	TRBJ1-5	ASSQAVTGTQPQH
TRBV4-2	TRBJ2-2	ASSQENGGSNTGELF
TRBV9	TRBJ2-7	ASSVQGGSYEQY
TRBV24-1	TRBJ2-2	ATSDWRGTGELF
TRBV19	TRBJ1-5	ASSSRGGADHQPQH
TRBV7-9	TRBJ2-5	ASSLRLVGETQY
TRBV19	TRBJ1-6	ASSARGNSPLH
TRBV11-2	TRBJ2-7	ASSWGQGNEQY
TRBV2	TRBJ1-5	ASSRTESSNQPQH
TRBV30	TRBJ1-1	AWSKGVEAEAF
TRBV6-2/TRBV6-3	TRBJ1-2	ASSPTGQGGYT
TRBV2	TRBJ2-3	ASSYRFGVGGPSTDTQY
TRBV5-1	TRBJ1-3	ASSPETSFSGNTIY
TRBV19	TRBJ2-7	ASSLSQGRNEQY
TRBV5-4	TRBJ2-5	ASSPVRGIQETQY
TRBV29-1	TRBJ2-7	SVGTALTYEQY
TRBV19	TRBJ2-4	ASSIWGGENIQY
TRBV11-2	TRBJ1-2	ASRELGGLYYGYT
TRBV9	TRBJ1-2	ASSPDSSTGRFYGYT
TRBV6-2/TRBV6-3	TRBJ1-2	ASSYSNDRGYT
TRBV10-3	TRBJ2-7	AISESPDSSYEQY
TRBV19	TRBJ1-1	ASSQGLNTEAF
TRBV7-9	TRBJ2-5	ASSPRPGLEQETQY
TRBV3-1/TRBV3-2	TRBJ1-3	ASSHGVPGNTIY
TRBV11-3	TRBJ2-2	ASSAPKGVHVGDTGELF
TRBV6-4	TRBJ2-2	ASSVTSGSTGELF
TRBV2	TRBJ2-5	AADPGGETQY
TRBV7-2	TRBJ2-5	ASSRGDGAGGLQETQY
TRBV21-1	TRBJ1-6	ASSKERKAGNSPLH
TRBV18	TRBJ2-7	ASSPGTGFHEQY
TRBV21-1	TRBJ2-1	ASSKRAGAGGSSYNEQF